This TCR beta chain derives from a study of graft-versus-host responses after intestinal transplantation. Trimming cost V 4 bases and J 6 bases, with 25 bases left between them. The germline CDR1 and CDR2 sequences are SGHRS and YFSETQ. This CDR3 is 18 amino acids long. The protocol was immunoSEQ multiplex PCR, while the TCRdb copy is restricted to in-frame clones and leaves out a portion. There are around 96,000 clones in the sample; over 75% occur only once, and 16% lies in the top ten. The receptor comes from a human patient who received an intestinal transplant, so some T cells may come from the graft donor. Sequenced material: PBMCs, taken just under 460 days after intestinal transplant. The chain uses TRBV5-1 and TRBJ2-2, with a possible D match to TRBD1 (6 bases). The CDR3 loop reads CASSLTKAGTIISGELFF. In DNA, the CDR3 is TGCGCCAGCAGCCTCACCAAAGCCGGGACAATTATCTCCGGGGAGCTGTTTTTT. Full variable domain (rest looked up from reference TRBV5-1 and TRBJ2-2): KAGVTQTPRYLIKTRGQQVTLSCSPISGHRSVSWYQQTPGQGLQFLFEYFSETQRNKGNFPGRFSGRQFSNSRSEMNVSTLELGDSALYLCASSLTKAGTIISGELFFGEGSRLTVL.